Below, 18 T cell receptor beta chains from the same sample are listed, as sequenced in a study of beta chain features in type 1 diabetes. Reverse transcribing all isolated RNA meant expressed TCRB transcripts were sequenced. The method was immunoSEQ multiplex PCR; TCRdb's version includes in-frame clones alone and lacks a portion of them. Of 130,000 to 150,000 clones listed, nearly 9.5% are singletons. Material: central memory CD4+ T cells from blood. These receptors originate from a man between 18 and 29 years old in good health.

The chain uses TRBV5-6 and TRBJ1-2; D may be TRBD1 (5 bases). The CDR3 runs to 14 residues. The V gene lost 3 bases and the J gene lost 8 bases, with 17 bases spanning the gap. CDR1 and CDR2 from the germline V gene are SGHDT and YYEEEE. DNA of the CDR3: TGTGCCAGCAGCTGGATGGGGGGGAGGGACGGCTACACCTTC. Its protein product is CASSWMGGRDGYTF.

This clone was detected ten times or more. The chain links TRBV28 to TRBJ1-2, with D uncertain. Germline CDR1 MDHEN, CDR2 SYDVKM. The CDR3 loop spans 17 amino acids. The germline V and J ends were trimmed by 5 bases and 4 bases, with 23 bases remaining between them. In nucleotides, the CDR3 is TGTGCCAGCAGTCCCTCGGGTGCCGGGAGCCGGGGCTATGGCTACACCTTC. Protein product: CASSPSGAGSRGYGYTF.

The chain employs TRBV2 and TRBJ2-7, with D perhaps TRBD1 (5 bases). CDR1 is SNHLY, CDR2 FYNNEI, per germline. The V gene lost 2 bases and the J gene lost 0 bases, with 8 bases spanning the gap. This CDR3 is 14 amino acids long. In nucleotides, the CDR3 is TGTGCCAGCAGTGAACGGACATCCTCCTACGAGCAGTACTTC. This encodes CASSERTSSYEQYF.

This clone has more than one count but fewer than ten. The chain has TRBV10-3 and TRBJ2-3; D is possibly TRBD2 (6 bases). V lost 10 bases and J lost 2, with 13 bases in between. This CDR3 spans 13 amino acids. Germline V CDR1 and CDR2: ENHRY, SYGVKD. CDR3 residues: CASMRGVTDTQYF. DNA for the CDR3: TGTGCCAGCATGCGGGGTGTCACAGATACGCAGTATTTT.

The CDR3 nucleotides are TGTGCCAGCAGCTTAGCCCGGGGGGCGGATACGCAGTATTTT. This codes for CASSLARGADTQYF. The gene calls are TRBV7-9 and TRBJ2-3; tentative D call: TRBD2 (7 bases). V lost 0 bases and J lost 6, with 10 bases in between. Per the germline V gene, CDR1 is SEHNR and CDR2 is FQNEAQ (reference sequence). This CDR3 is built from 14 residues.

This clone has ten or more counts. V is TRBV5-1 and J is TRBJ1-5, with D perhaps matching TRBD1 (5 bases). Trimming took off 4 bases at V and 0 bases at J, with 17 bases between the two ends. Germline V gene sequence: CDR1 SGHRS, CDR2 YFSETQ. The CDR3 is 17 amino acids. The CDR3 loop is CASSPYGSQDSNQPQHF. The DNA for the CDR3 is TGCGCCAGCAGCCCTTACGGCTCACAGGATAGCAATCAGCCCCAGCATTTT.

The chain is built from TRBV4-3 and TRBJ1-2; D perhaps matches TRBD1 (6 bases). Germline CDR1 is LGHNA and CDR2 is YSLEER. The CDR3 is made up of 14 amino acids. V was trimmed by 4 bases and J by 4 bases, leaving 13 bases between them. CDR3 in DNA: TGCGCCAGCAGCCCGGGAAGGGGGACCTATGGCTACACCTTC. Translated: CASSPGRGTYGYTF.

This clone appeared a few times. This chain uses TRBV5-1 with TRBJ2-7; 7 bases map to TRBD1. This CDR3 has 15 residues. The V and J ends lost 4 bases and 3 bases, in that order; junction bases with no gene match: 10. The germline V gene encodes CDR1 SGHRS and CDR2 YFSETQ. CDR3 nucleotides: TGCGCCAGCAGCCGGCAGACAGGGAACAGCTACGAGCAGTACTTC. This codes for CASSRQTGNSYEQYF.

The sample holds a few counts of this clone. The chain combines TRBV7-9 with TRBJ2-1, with 9 bases identical to TRBD2. Germline CDR1 and CDR2: SEHNR and FQNEAQ (reference sequence). Trimming took 11 bases from V and 7 from J; bases not matched to a gene: 9. The CDR3 is 13 amino acids. CDR3 region: CAGDSGGLNEQFF. The CDR3 region has the DNA TGTGCCGGAGATAGCGGGGGCTTAAATGAGCAGTTCTTC. Full variable domain (missing parts from reference TRBV7-9 and TRBJ2-1): DTGVSQNPRHKITKRGQNVTFRCDPISEHNRLYWYRQTLGQGPEFLTYFQNEAQLEKSRLLSDRFSAERPKGSFSTLEIQRTEQGDSAMYLCAGDSGGLNEQFFGPGTRLTVL.

This CDR3 reads CASSLAQGSGNTIYF. DNA of the CDR3: TGCGCCAGCAGCTTGGCTCAGGGCTCTGGAAACACCATATATTTT. The V gene is TRBV5-1, the J gene TRBJ1-3; tentative D call: TRBD1 (5 bases). The CDR3 runs to 15 residues. The V gene's germline CDR1 is SGHRS and CDR2 YFSETQ. V was trimmed by 0 bases and J by 0 bases, leaving 7 bases between them.

The chain links TRBV5-1 to TRBJ1-1; D may be TRBD1 (5 bases). Per germline, CDR1 SGHRS and CDR2 YFSETQ. Trimming removed 5 bases at V and 1 base at J, with 12 bases between. CDR3 length equals 14 residues. CDR3 sequence (DNA): TGCGCCAGCAGTCCCCAGGGAACGAACACTGAAGCTTTCTTT. Its translation is CASSPQGTNTEAFF.

The rearrangement links TRBV27 to TRBJ2-1, with 11 positions matching TRBD2. Unmatched junction bases numbered 9, after V lost 5 bases and J lost 9 bases. The CDR3 runs 15 residues. Germline values: CDR1 MNHEY, CDR2 SMNVEV (reference sequence). CDR3 in amino acids: CASSLSGGAGGEQFF. CDR3 nucleotides: TGTGCCAGCAGTCTTAGCGGGGGGGCCGGTGGTGAGCAGTTCTTC.

This clone has a count of ten or more. This chain connects TRBV7-9 to TRBJ2-5, with 9 bases fitting TRBD1. Looked up from germline, CDR1 is SEHNR and CDR2 is FQNEAQ (reference sequence). V lost 4 bases and J lost 1; bases outside the gene matches: 1. The CDR3 loop spans 14 amino acids. The CDR3 here is CASSWDRVQETQYF. The CDR3, as DNA: TGTGCCAGCAGCTGGGACAGGGTCCAAGAGACCCAGTACTTC.

The J gene is TRBJ2-6, the V gene TRBV25-1; 8 bases line up with TRBD1. Germline CDR1 and CDR2: MGHDK and SYGVNS. V was pared by 7 bases and J by 2 bases, with 7 bases of the junction left unmatched. This CDR3 contains 16 residues. The DNA for the CDR3 is TGTGCCAGCAACCCACAGGGGGATCCTGGGGCCAACGTCCTGACTTTC. Translating it yields CASNPQGDPGANVLTF.

This clone was observed a few times. This chain links TRBV9 with TRBJ2-1, with a weak D call TRBD1 (6 bases). Trimming took off 3 bases at V and 12 bases at J, with 19 bases between the two ends. Germline V gene lookup returns CDR1 SGDLS and CDR2 YYNGEE. The CDR3 runs 14 residues. The CDR3 DNA follows: TGTGCCAGCAGCGGGCCAGGGGATTTCCCTGTGCAGTTCTTC. Translation: CASSGPGDFPVQFF.

The sample holds a few counts of this clone. The rearrangement links TRBV28 to TRBJ2-2; D may be TRBD1 (6 bases). Trimming removed 6 bases at V and 2 bases at J, with 10 bases between. The germline CDR1 and CDR2 sequences are MDHEN and SYDVKM. This CDR3 region has 14 residues. In DNA form, the CDR3 reads TGTGCCAGCAGAAAACAGGGTAACACCGGGGAGCTGTTTTTT. Translation gives CASRKQGNTGELFF.

In its sample, this clone was seen a few times. The genes are TRBV18 and TRBJ2-5; 10 bases agree with TRBD1. The J call is doubtful: the DNA matches TRBJ2-7 better. CDR3 size: 13 residues. Germline CDR1 KGHSH, CDR2 LQKENI. DNA of the CDR3: TGTGCCAGCTCACCGGGACAGGGGCACGAGCAGTACTTC. It translates to CASSPGQGHEQYF.

As regards this clone: One junction end does not reproduce the germline sequence, and a read error may be involved. V gene TRBV10-3 combines with J gene TRBJ1-4; 8 positions match TRBD1. From germline, CDR1 is ENHRY and CDR2 SYGVKD. The CDR3 loop spans 14 amino acids. CDR3 nucleotides: TGTGCCAGCAGTTACTCAGGGGGCGAGGAAAAACTGTTTTTT. Translating it yields CASSYSGGEEKLFF.